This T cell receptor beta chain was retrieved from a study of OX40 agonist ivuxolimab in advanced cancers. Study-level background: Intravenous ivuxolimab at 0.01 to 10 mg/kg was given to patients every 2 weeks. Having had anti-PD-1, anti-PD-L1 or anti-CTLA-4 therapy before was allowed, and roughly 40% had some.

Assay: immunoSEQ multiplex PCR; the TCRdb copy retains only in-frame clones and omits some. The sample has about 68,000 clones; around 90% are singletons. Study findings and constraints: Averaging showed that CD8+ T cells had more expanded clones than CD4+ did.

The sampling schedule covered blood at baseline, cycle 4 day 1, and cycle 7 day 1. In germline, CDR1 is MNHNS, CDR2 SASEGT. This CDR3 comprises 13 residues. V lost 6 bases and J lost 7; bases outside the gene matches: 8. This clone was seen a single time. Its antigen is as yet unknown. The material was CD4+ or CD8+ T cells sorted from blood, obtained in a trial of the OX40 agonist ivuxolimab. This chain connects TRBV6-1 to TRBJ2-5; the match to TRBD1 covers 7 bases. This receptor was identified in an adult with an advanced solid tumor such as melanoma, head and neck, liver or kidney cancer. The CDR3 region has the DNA TGTGCCAGCAGCCTCACAGGGGTTGGGACCCAGTACTTC. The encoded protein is CASSLTGVGTQYF.